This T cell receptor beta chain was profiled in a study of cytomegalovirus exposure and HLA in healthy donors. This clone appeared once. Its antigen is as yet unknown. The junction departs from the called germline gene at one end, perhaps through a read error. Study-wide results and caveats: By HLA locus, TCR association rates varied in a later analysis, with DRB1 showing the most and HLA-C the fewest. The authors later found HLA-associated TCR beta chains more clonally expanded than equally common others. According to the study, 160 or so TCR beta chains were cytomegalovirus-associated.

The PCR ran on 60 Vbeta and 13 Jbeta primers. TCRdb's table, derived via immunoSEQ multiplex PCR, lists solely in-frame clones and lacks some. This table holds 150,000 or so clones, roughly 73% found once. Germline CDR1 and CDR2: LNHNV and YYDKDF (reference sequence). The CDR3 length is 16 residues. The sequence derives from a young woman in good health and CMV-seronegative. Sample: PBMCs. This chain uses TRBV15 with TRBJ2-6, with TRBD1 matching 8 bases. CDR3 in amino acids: CATSKQGVRGANGLTF. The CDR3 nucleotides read TGTGCCACCAGTAAACAGGGGGTGAGGGGGGCCAACGGCCTGACTTTC.